These 3 T cell receptor beta chains came from one sample sequenced in a study of CD4 T cells in relation to SARS-CoV-2 and coronaviruses. For these TCRs, the target antigens are not known. Repertoires were generated with immunoSEQ multiplex PCR, while TCRdb's copy carries only in-frame clones and drops some. The repertoire has about 39,000 clones, around 85% of them found once; the top ten carry approximately 7%. Sequenced material: naive CD4+ T cells from PBMCs, cultured in vitro. Subset denoted: naive CD4+ T cells isolated by negative enrichment. These receptor sequences come from an adult with COVID-19.

This chain uses TRBV5-4 with TRBJ1-3; D possibly corresponds to TRBD1 (5 bases). CDR3 size: 15 residues. The V gene's germline CDR1 is SGHNT and CDR2 YYREEE (reference sequence). V lost 4 bases and J lost 4, with 15 bases in between. CDR3 loop: CASSEGLRAGNTIYF. For the CDR3, the DNA is TGTGCCAGCAGCGAGGGGCTCCGTGCGGGAAACACCATATATTTT.

This clone was counted a few times. The chain combines TRBV6-1 with TRBJ1-5; 8 bases fit TRBD1. V shed 2 bases, J shed 6 bases, and the junction held 9 bases outside the gene matches. This CDR3 has 16 residues. The germline V gene has CDR1 MNHNS and CDR2 SASEGT. CDR3 coding DNA: TGTGCCAGCAGTGAATATGGCAGGGGGCTCGGTCAGCCCCAGCATTTT. Protein product: CASSEYGRGLGQPQHF.

This chain links TRBV24-1 with TRBJ2-1, with D uncertain. V was clipped by 2 bases and J by 5 bases, with 0 bases between them. The germline CDR1 and CDR2 sequences are KGHDR and SFDVKD. This CDR3 region has 11 residues. The CDR3 nucleotides are TGTGCCACCAGTGATTACAATGAGCAGTTCTTC. The encoded protein is CATSDYNEQFF.